These 23 T cell receptor beta chains originate from one sample sequenced in a study of T-cell reconstitution after alpha-beta-depleted transplantation in children. Researchers prepared the TCRbeta library using unique molecular identifiers, the study reports. TCRdb passed the PCR reads through MiXCR, listing each CDR3 protein once. The sample comprises about 830,000 distinct CDR3 sequences, approximately 15% of which are singletons, and 5% rests with the top ten. Here the sequenced sample was PBMCs, mostly from graft donor cells, taken 360 days after TCRalphabeta/CD19-depleted stem cell transplant. The receptors here all came from a male patient aged 5 to 17 who had a stem cell transplant for acute lymphoblastic leukemia, so the T cells may come from the graft donor.

This clonotype was seen a few times. The V and J genes are TRBV20-1 and TRBJ2-3; TRBD1 is a possible D gene (6 bases). The CDR3 spans 15 residues. Germline lookup yields CDR1 DFQATT and CDR2 SNEGSKA (reference sequence). V lost 0 bases to trimming and J lost 2 bases, with 12 bases between them. The CDR3 nucleotides are TGCAGTGCTAGAGATCTCAGGGGTTTCACAGATACGCAGTATTTT. Amino acids: CSARDLRGFTDTQYF.

This clonotype showed up just a few times. The chain is built from TRBV12-3 or TRBV12-4 and TRBJ2-2; D may be TRBD2 (6 bases). Trimming stripped 3 bases from V and 7 bases from J, with 15 bases between. CDR3 length: 15 amino acids. The CDR3 protein is CASSLGRGVIGELFF. DNA of the CDR3: TGTGCCAGCAGTTTGGGCCGCGGGGTTATCGGGGAGCTGTTTTTT.

The chain combines TRBV4-1 with TRBJ1-6; TRBD1 might be the D (6 bases). This CDR3 is built from 17 residues. V lost 2 bases and J lost 6, with 17 bases in between. Germline CDR1 MGHRA, CDR2 YSYEKL. CDR3 bases: TGCGCCAGCAGCCAATCCCCACCGGGACAACCTAATTCACCCCTCCACTTT. Translation: CASSQSPPGQPNSPLHF.

This clonotype came up a few times. V is TRBV5-1 and J is TRBJ2-3; the match to TRBD2 covers 8 bases. Trimming took 0 bases from V and 2 from J; bases not matched to a gene: 5. This CDR3 region has 16 residues. Germline lookup yields CDR1 SGHRS and CDR2 YFSETQ. The CDR3 region has the DNA TGCGCCAGCAGCTTGGTTAGCGGGGCCGTCACAGATACGCAGTATTTT. This gives the protein CASSLVSGAVTDTQYF.

The J gene is TRBJ2-1, the V gene TRBV2; D may be TRBD2 (6 bases). The germline V gene encodes CDR1 SNHLY and CDR2 FYNNEI. The CDR3 spans 14 residues. The V and J ends lost 5 bases and 3 bases respectively, with 11 bases between them. The CDR3 region is CASSPRLDYNEQFF. CDR3 nucleotides: TGTGCCAGCAGTCCAAGACTAGACTACAATGAGCAGTTCTTC.

This chain links TRBV27 with TRBJ2-7; D is undetermined. This CDR3 region has 15 residues. The V and J ends lost 7 bases and 2 bases respectively, with 18 bases between them. Germline assignment: CDR1 MNHEY and CDR2 SMNVEV (reference sequence). The DNA of the CDR3 is TGTGCCAGCACGCCCTCCCGCCTAGAGACCTACGAGCAGTACTTC. Amino acids: CASTPSRLETYEQYF.

Worth noting for this clonotype: At one of its ends the junction is not consistent with the germline gene, which may arise from a read error. V usage is TRBV20-1 and J usage is TRBJ2-3, with 7 bases matching TRBD2. Germline V CDR1 and CDR2: DFQATT, SNEGSKA (reference sequence). This CDR3 has 17 amino acids. The CDR3 here is CCASPDEKAGAGDTQYF. The CDR3 DNA sequence: TGCTGTGCTAGCCCCGATGAGAAGGCGGGAGCGGGAGATACGCAGTATTTT.

V gene TRBV14 combines with J gene TRBJ2-1, with D unresolved. This CDR3 has 16 amino acids. The germline CDR1 and CDR2 sequences are SGHDN and FVKESK. Trimming left V 5 bases short and J 6 bases short, with 20 bases between. The DNA of the CDR3 is TGTGCCAGCAGCTCGGAGCAGAGGCTCCTCGGCAATGAGCAGTTCTTC. Protein: CASSSEQRLLGNEQFF.

The chain is built from TRBV14 and TRBJ2-4, with 7 bases lining up with TRBD1. The CDR3 has 16 amino acids. V gave up 2 bases and J gave up 0 bases; unmatched junction bases: 4. The germline gives CDR1 SGHDN, CDR2 FVKESK. CDR3 DNA sequence: TGTGCCAGCAGCCAATCATACAGGGGAGCCAAAAACATTCAGTACTTC. Protein: CASSQSYRGAKNIQYF.

The J gene is TRBJ2-1, the V gene TRBV27; perhaps TRBD2 as D (5 bases). Germline V gene sequence: CDR1 MNHEY, CDR2 SMNVEV (reference sequence). The CDR3 length is 15 residues. V was cut by 2 bases and J by 8 bases, with 16 bases left in between. CDR3 in amino acids: CASSLITGKSDEQFF. CDR3 DNA sequence: TGTGCCAGCAGTTTAATCACGGGAAAGAGCGATGAGCAGTTCTTC.

The V gene is TRBV11-2, the J gene TRBJ2-7; perhaps TRBD1 as D (5 bases). The CDR3 is made up of 15 amino acids. The germline V gene has CDR1 SGHAT and CDR2 FQNNGV. V lost 3 bases and J 5 bases, leaving 17 bases between the germline ends. The CDR3 DNA is TGTGCCAGCAGCTTTTATCAGGGAAGGAAGAACGAGCAGTACTTC. Its protein product is CASSFYQGRKNEQYF.

The V call is TRBV5-1, the J call TRBJ2-5; no firm D call. The V end was cut by 0 bases, the J end by 2 bases, with 17 bases between. Germline V gene sequence: CDR1 SGHRS, CDR2 YFSETQ. CDR3 length: 17 residues. CDR3: CASSLARPLPGQETQYF. The CDR3 DNA sequence: TGCGCCAGCAGCTTGGCCAGACCATTGCCCGGGCAAGAGACCCAGTACTTC.

CDR3 region: CASSVKGLAGVGTDTQYF. The CDR3 DNA sequence: TGTGCCAGCAGCGTAAAAGGACTAGCGGGAGTGGGGACAGATACGCAGTATTTT. This chain connects TRBV9 to TRBJ2-3; TRBD2 agrees at 13 bases. Per the germline V gene, CDR1 is SGDLS and CDR2 is YYNGEE. The V and J ends lost 1 base and 3 bases, in that order; junction bases with no gene match: 8. The length of the CDR3 is 18 residues.

This clonotype has a handful of counts. V and J are TRBV6-5 and TRBJ2-1; 7 nucleotides line up with TRBD2. After removal of 2 bases from V and 8 bases from J, the junction contained 12 bases not matched to a gene. The CDR3 sequence is 16 residues long. The germline V gene encodes CDR1 MNHEY and CDR2 SVGAGI. The CDR3 is CASSYPTSGMDDEQFF. In DNA form, the CDR3 reads TGTGCCAGCAGTTACCCTACAAGCGGGATGGATGATGAGCAGTTCTTC.

Ten or more counts support this clonotype. The rearrangement links TRBV5-4 to TRBJ2-1, with 10 bases matching TRBD2. The CDR3 consists of 15 residues. V shed 1 base, J shed 7 bases, and the junction held 5 bases outside the gene matches. The V gene's germline CDR1 is SGHNT and CDR2 YYREEE (reference sequence). The CDR3: CASSLPSGRANEQFF. Here the CDR3 DNA reads TGTGCCAGCAGCTTGCCCAGCGGGAGGGCAAATGAGCAGTTCTTC.

J is TRBJ2-7 and V is TRBV7-4, with TRBD2 matching 14 bases. This CDR3 has 17 residues. V lost 1 base and J lost 10; bases outside the gene matches: 12. Per the germline V gene, CDR1 is SGHVT and CDR2 is SQSDAQ. The CDR3 DNA reads as TGTGCCAGCAGCTTAGACGTAGGGACTAGCGGGAGTCCCGGCCAGTACTTC. Translating it yields CASSLDVGTSGSPGQYF.

Many counts were recorded for this clonotype. This chain links TRBV5-1 with TRBJ1-2, with 11 bases aligning to TRBD1. This CDR3 comprises 15 residues. Germline V gives CDR1 SGHRS, CDR2 YFSETQ. V shed 4 bases, J shed 4 bases, and the junction held 6 bases outside the gene matches. The CDR3 nucleotides read TGCGCCAGCAGCCCAGGACAGGGGGCGGCCTATGGCTACACCTTC. This translates into CASSPGQGAAYGYTF.

This chain links TRBV7-8 with TRBJ2-4; 10 bases fit TRBD2. This CDR3 has 18 residues. The V gene end was trimmed by 1 base and the J gene end by 1 base; junction bases not matched to a gene: 7. Germline assignment: CDR1 SGHVS and CDR2 FQNEAQ. The CDR3 spells CASSLDRAGGAAKNIQYF. The DNA of the CDR3 is TGTGCCAGCAGCTTAGATAGAGCGGGAGGGGCGGCCAAAAACATTCAGTACTTC.

The chain has TRBV12-3 or TRBV12-4 and TRBJ2-7; 8 positions match TRBD1. The CDR3 loop spans 16 amino acids. The trim removed 5 bases at V and 3 bases at J, leaving 12 bases unmatched. The CDR3 reads CASSVYRDRSFYEQYF. The DNA for the CDR3 is TGTGCCAGCAGTGTCTACCGGGACAGGTCGTTCTACGAGCAGTACTTC.

The chain joins TRBV12-3 or TRBV12-4 to TRBJ1-2; D possibly corresponds to TRBD1 (5 bases). CDR3 size: 13 residues. Trimming took 6 bases from V and 7 from J, leaving 15 bases between them. The CDR3 DNA reads as TGTGCCAGCAGCGTCGGGGGATCGGGTGGCTACACCTTC. Residues: CASSVGGSGGYTF.

This clonotype appeared a few times. The genes are TRBV20-1 and TRBJ1-1; D uncertain. Germline values: CDR1 DFQATT, CDR2 SNEGSKA (reference sequence). This CDR3 is built from 11 residues. V was pared by 5 bases and J by 1 base, with 5 bases between. DNA for the CDR3: TGCAGTGCTCCCCCGAACACTGAAGCTTTCTTT. Amino acid sequence: CSAPPNTEAFF.

V gene TRBV5-1 combines with J gene TRBJ2-1, with D possibly TRBD2 on 5 matching bases. The V end was cut by 4 bases, the J end by 6 bases, with 14 bases between. Germline CDR1 is SGHRS and CDR2 is YFSETQ. The CDR3 runs 14 residues. The CDR3 here is CASSRGTLGNEQFF. The CDR3 bases are TGCGCCAGCAGCCGGGGTACCCTAGGCAATGAGCAGTTCTTC.

This clonotype was recorded a few times. As DNA, the CDR3 is TGCGCCAGCAGCCAACCACAGGGATACAATGAGCAGTTCTTC. Amino acid sequence: CASSQPQGYNEQFF. The chain has TRBV4-1 and TRBJ2-1, with D perhaps matching TRBD1 (6 bases). The CDR3 extends over 14 amino acids. Germline V gene sequence: CDR1 MGHRA, CDR2 YSYEKL. V lost 2 bases, J lost 4 bases, and 9 bases lay in between.